This entry lists 7 T cell receptor beta chains sequenced from one sample in a study of T-cell reconstitution after alpha-beta-depleted transplantation in children. Preparing the TCRbeta library involved the use of unique molecular identifiers. MiXCR, applied by TCRdb to the PCR reads, yields one record per CDR3 protein. Of 200,000 to 250,000 distinct CDR3 sequences listed, 11% were seen once; the top ten hold roughly 28%. The sample in question was PBMCs, obtained before TCRalphabeta/CD19-depleted stem cell transplant. These TCRs come from a child under two years old with acute myeloid leukemia, due to receive a stem cell transplant.

In this sample, this clonotype turned up many times. CDR3 region: CASDLQGDFAEAFF. Here the CDR3 DNA reads TGTGCCAGCGATCTACAGGGTGATTTTGCTGAAGCTTTCTTT. This rearrangement joins TRBV9 to TRBJ1-1, with D possibly TRBD1 on 6 matching bases. V was pared by 7 bases and J by 6 bases, with 19 bases between. From germline, CDR1 is SGDLS and CDR2 YYNGEE. The CDR3 consists of 14 residues.

This clonotype showed up many times. The chain couples TRBV5-1 to TRBJ2-7; no clear D gene. With 0 bases removed from V and 5 bases from J, the gap between germline ends came to 18 bases. This CDR3 region has 16 residues. Germline loops: CDR1 SGHRS, CDR2 YFSETQ. The CDR3, as DNA: TGCGCCAGCAGCTTGGCCGAGAGTGGATTGTTGAACGAGCAGTACTTC. It yields the protein CASSLAESGLLNEQYF.

This clonotype was found many times. The chain recombines TRBV20-1 with TRBJ2-3; TRBD2 aligns across 7 bases. The CDR3 contains 15 residues. Germline CDR1 DFQATT, CDR2 SNEGSKA (reference sequence). V was pared by 6 bases and J by 4 bases, with 13 bases of the junction left unmatched. CDR3 region: CSARGGENVADTQYF. In DNA form, the CDR3 reads TGCAGTGCCCGTGGGGGGGAGAATGTGGCAGATACGCAGTATTTT.

This clonotype was seen many times. This chain joins TRBV5-1 and TRBJ1-4; 9 positions agree with TRBD1. CDR3 length equals 15 residues. Germline V gene sequence: CDR1 SGHRS, CDR2 YFSETQ. V was pared by 3 bases and J by 7 bases, with 7 bases of the junction left unmatched. CDR3 bases: TGCGCCAGCAGCTCACAGGGGGCAGTAGGTGAAAAACTGTTTTTT. It translates to CASSSQGAVGEKLFF.

The table lists this clonotype with many counts. The chain employs TRBV5-1 and TRBJ1-5, with D tentatively TRBD1 (5 bases). The CDR3 has 17 residues. The V gene lost 1 base and the J gene lost 3 bases, with 17 bases spanning the gap. Germline CDR1 and CDR2: SGHRS and YFSETQ. The CDR3 DNA reads as TGCGCCAGCAGCTTGAATCCCCGGGACGAAGTCAATCAGCCCCAGCATTTT. It specifies CASSLNPRDEVNQPQHF.

CDR3 protein: CASSHFPARSLAGELFF. CDR3 coding DNA: TGCGCCAGCAGCCATTTTCCGGCTCGCTCTTTGGCCGGGGAGCTGTTTTTT. The rearrangement joins TRBV4-1 to TRBJ2-2; D is undetermined. V lost 3 bases, J lost 6 bases, and 20 bases lay in between. CDR3 size: 17 residues. Germline lookup yields CDR1 MGHRA and CDR2 YSYEKL.

This sequence joins TRBV3-1 and TRBJ2-2; unclear D gene. Trimming took 10 bases from V and 3 from J, leaving 18 bases between them. Germline V gene data show CDR1 as LGHDT and CDR2 as YNNKEL (reference sequence). The CDR3 spans 15 residues. CDR3 region: CATCQAPLYTGELFF. The CDR3 nucleotides read TGTGCCACCTGCCAAGCCCCCCTGTACACCGGGGAGCTGTTTTTT.